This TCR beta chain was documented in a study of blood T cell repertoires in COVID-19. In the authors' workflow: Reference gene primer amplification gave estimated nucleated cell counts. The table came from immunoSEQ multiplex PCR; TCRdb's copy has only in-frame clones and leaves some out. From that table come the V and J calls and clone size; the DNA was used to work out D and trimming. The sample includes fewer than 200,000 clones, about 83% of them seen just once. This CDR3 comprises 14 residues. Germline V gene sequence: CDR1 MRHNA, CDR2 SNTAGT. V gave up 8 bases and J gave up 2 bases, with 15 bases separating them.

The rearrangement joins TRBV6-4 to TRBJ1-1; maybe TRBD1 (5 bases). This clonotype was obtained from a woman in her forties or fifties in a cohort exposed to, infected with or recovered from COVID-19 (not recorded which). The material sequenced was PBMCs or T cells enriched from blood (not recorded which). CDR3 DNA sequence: TGTGCCAGCTGCAGGACAAGCCCCAACACTGAAGCTTTCTTT. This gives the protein CASCRTSPNTEAFF.